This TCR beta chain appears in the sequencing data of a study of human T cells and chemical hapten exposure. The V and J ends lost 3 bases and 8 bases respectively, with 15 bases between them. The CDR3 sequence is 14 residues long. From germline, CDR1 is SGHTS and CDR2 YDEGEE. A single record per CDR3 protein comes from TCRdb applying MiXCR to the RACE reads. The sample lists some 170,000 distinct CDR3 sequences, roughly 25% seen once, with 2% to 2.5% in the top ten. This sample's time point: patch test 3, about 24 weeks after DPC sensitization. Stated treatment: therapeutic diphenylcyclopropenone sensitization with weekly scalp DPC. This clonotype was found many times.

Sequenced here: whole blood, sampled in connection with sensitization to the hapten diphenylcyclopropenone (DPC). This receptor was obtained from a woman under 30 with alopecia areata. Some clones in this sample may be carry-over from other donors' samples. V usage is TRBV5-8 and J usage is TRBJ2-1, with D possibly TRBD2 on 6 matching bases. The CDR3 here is CASSSKGRDYEQFF. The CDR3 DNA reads TGTGCCAGCAGCTCCAAGGGCAGGGACTATGAGCAGTTCTTC. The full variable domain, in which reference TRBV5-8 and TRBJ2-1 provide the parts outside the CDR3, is EAGVTQSPTHLIKTRGQQATLRCSPISGHTSVYWYQQALGLGLQFLLWYDEGEERNRGNFPPRFSGRQFPNYSSELNVNALELEDSALYLCASSSKGRDYEQFFGPGTRLTVL.